A single sample gave rise to the 16 T cell receptor beta chains below, sequenced in a study of T cell responses to AZD1222 COVID-19 vaccine. Profiling relied on immunoSEQ multiplex PCR, and the TCRdb table lists in-frame clones only, not all of them. The sample holds approximately 100,000 clones, 90% seen once. The source was peripheral blood, collected 28 days after the second AZD1222 dose. Receptors were obtained from an adult who received the AZD1222 COVID-19 vaccine.

The rearrangement uses TRBV19 and TRBJ1-1; unclear D gene. V was trimmed by 6 bases and J by 1 base, leaving 9 bases between them. The CDR3 spans 13 residues. Germline CDR1 reads LNHDA; CDR2 reads SQIVND (reference sequence). This chain's CDR3 is CASRDGENTEAFF. The CDR3 DNA reads TGTGCCAGTAGGGACGGGGAGAACACTGAAGCTTTCTTT.

The J gene is TRBJ1-2, the V gene TRBV4-2; unclear D gene. This CDR3 has 14 amino acids. Trimming stripped 0 bases from V and 3 bases from J, with 8 bases between. Per germline, CDR1 LGHNA and CDR2 YNFKEQ. CDR3 loop: CASSQEGNYYGYTF. The CDR3 nucleotides read TGTGCCAGCAGCCAAGAAGGAAATTACTATGGCTACACCTTC.

This clone appeared a single time. V gene TRBV9 combines with J gene TRBJ1-1; D is unresolved. The V end lost 4 bases, the J end lost 1 base, and 14 bases lay between the germline ends. This CDR3 spans 15 amino acids. Germline V lookup: CDR1 SGDLS, CDR2 YYNGEE. The CDR3 region is CASSPSGLANTEAFF. CDR3 DNA sequence: TGTGCCAGCAGCCCCTCGGGTCTAGCGAACACTGAAGCTTTCTTT.

This clone was counted a few times. The CDR3 protein is CASSQEHEVYGNTIYF. For the CDR3, the DNA is TGTGCCAGCAGCCAGGAACACGAGGTCTATGGAAACACCATATATTTT. J is TRBJ1-3 and V is TRBV3-1 (or the pseudogene TRBV3-2); no clear D gene. Trimming pared 3 bases from V and 3 bases from J, leaving 15 bases between. CDR3 size: 16 residues. The germline V gene has CDR1 LGHDT and CDR2 YNNKEL (reference sequence).

The chain carries TRBV4-3 and TRBJ1-1; D is undetermined. The V and J ends lost 0 bases and 2 bases respectively, with 10 bases between them. CDR1 is LGHNA, CDR2 YSLEER, per germline. The CDR3 is 15 amino acids. This CDR3 reads CASSQDLRRNTEAFF. The CDR3 DNA is TGCGCCAGCAGCCAAGATTTACGGAGAAACACTGAAGCTTTCTTT.

The rearrangement joins TRBV6-2 or TRBV6-3 to TRBJ1-5, with D possibly TRBD1 on 5 matching bases. The CDR3 loop spans 15 amino acids. With 4 bases removed from V and 5 bases from J, the gap between germline ends came to 15 bases. Per germline, CDR1 MNHEY and CDR2 SVGEGT. CDR3 nucleotide sequence: TGTGCCAGCAGTTCCGAGGGCAGGGAGGATCAGCCCCAGCATTTT. Amino acid sequence: CASSSEGREDQPQHF.

This chain joins TRBV11-2 and TRBJ2-3, with 7 bases aligning to TRBD2. This CDR3 region has 16 residues. The V and J ends lost 5 bases and 1 base, in that order; junction bases with no gene match: 9. CDR1 SGHAT and CDR2 FQNNGV come from the germline V gene. CDR3 bases: TGTGCCAGCAGCGCAGCGGGACTTCTTGGCACAGATACGCAGTATTTT. Its translation is CASSAAGLLGTDTQYF. Filled out from reference TRBV11-2 and TRBJ2-3, the complete variable domain reads EAGVAQSPRYKIIEKRQSVAFWCNPISGHATLYWYQQILGQGPKLLIQFQNNGVVDDSQLPKDRFSAERLKGVDSTLKIQPAKLEDSAVYLCASSAAGLLGTDTQYFGPGTRLTVL.

This clone was counted once. This rearrangement joins TRBV7-2 to TRBJ1-1; D is uncertain. Germline CDR1 is SGHTA and CDR2 is FQGNSA. The CDR3 has 13 amino acids. V lost 1 base and J 1 base, leaving 4 bases between the germline ends. Here the CDR3 reads CASSLDRNTEAFF. The CDR3 nucleotides read TGTGCCAGCAGCTTAGACAGGAACACTGAAGCTTTCTTT.

V is TRBV6-1 and J is TRBJ2-7, with TRBD1 identical over 12 bases. J gave up 5 bases and V 3 bases, and 8 bases lay outside the gene matches. This CDR3 is built from 16 residues. Germline CDR1 and CDR2: MNHNS and SASEGT. For the CDR3, the DNA is TGTGCCAGCAGTGATAGCCCTGGGACAGGGGGCCACGAGCAGTACTTC. Its protein is CASSDSPGTGGHEQYF.

The gene calls are TRBV7-9 and TRBJ1-2; no definite D call. CDR1 is SEHNR and CDR2 is FQNEAQ in the germline V gene (reference sequence). The CDR3 spans 12 residues. Trimming removed 5 bases at V and 5 bases at J, with 9 bases between. In DNA form, the CDR3 reads TGTGCCAGCAGCAGCCAGGTGTATGGCTACACCTTC. Its protein is CASSSQVYGYTF.

The V call is TRBV6-5, the J call TRBJ2-1; TRBD2 matches at 12 bases. V shed 7 bases, J shed 9 bases, and the junction held 10 bases outside the gene matches. Per germline, CDR1 MNHEY and CDR2 SVGAGI. The CDR3 extends over 15 amino acids. CDR3 sequence reads: CASNLLAGGPGEQFF. Here the CDR3 DNA reads TGTGCCAGCAACCTCCTAGCGGGGGGGCCGGGTGAGCAGTTCTTC.

Only a few counts were recorded for this clone. This rearrangement joins TRBV9 to TRBJ2-5; TRBD2 is a possible D gene (5 bases). The CDR3 is 14 amino acids. Germline V gene sequence: CDR1 SGDLS, CDR2 YYNGEE. The germline V and J ends were trimmed by 0 bases and 9 bases, with 15 bases remaining between them. The DNA of the CDR3 is TGTGCCAGCAGCGTAGTCCCGATACGAGCGGCCCAGTACTTC. It is translated as CASSVVPIRAAQYF.

This rearrangement joins TRBV7-2 to TRBJ2-7, with D perhaps TRBD2 (6 bases). The germline V gene encodes CDR1 SGHTA and CDR2 FQGNSA. Trimming took off 1 base at V and 3 bases at J, with 13 bases between the two ends. CDR3 length equals 15 residues. The CDR3 sequence is CASSLGLEMLYEQYF. The DNA of the CDR3 is TGTGCCAGCAGCTTAGGACTAGAAATGCTCTACGAGCAGTACTTC.

The chain uses TRBV2 and TRBJ2-7; 10 bases map to TRBD2. After removal of 1 base from V and 3 bases from J, the junction contained 6 bases not matched to a gene. This CDR3 is 16 amino acids long. CDR1 and CDR2 (germline): SNHLY, FYNNEI. CDR3: CASSEGVASGGYEQYF. The CDR3 nucleotides read TGTGCCAGCAGTGAAGGTGTGGCTAGCGGGGGCTACGAGCAGTACTTC. The whole variable domain, filled in from reference TRBV2 and TRBJ2-7, reads EPEVTQTPSHQVTQMGQEVILRCVPISNHLYFYWYRQILGQKVEFLVSFYNNEISEKSEIFDDQFSVERPDGSNFTLKIRSTKLEDSAMYFCASSEGVASGGYEQYFGPGTRLTVT.

The chain has TRBV5-5 and TRBJ2-6, with 8 bases identical to TRBD1. Losses at the gene ends were 2 bases for V and 0 bases for J; bases not matched to a gene: 7. CDR1 and CDR2 from the germline V gene are SGHKS and YYEKEE (reference sequence). This CDR3 region has 18 residues. CDR3 sequence: CASSFDRGQSSGANVLTF. In nucleotides, the CDR3 is TGTGCCAGCAGCTTTGACAGGGGACAGAGCTCTGGGGCCAACGTCCTGACTTTC.

The chain couples TRBV7-2 to TRBJ1-5; TRBD1 agrees at 7 bases. CDR3 size: 14 residues. The V segment lost 4 bases and the J segment 7 bases; nucleotides outside the gene matches: 7. CDR1 and CDR2 (germline): SGHTA, FQGNSA. The CDR3 loop is CASSSTGARQPQHF. Here the CDR3 DNA reads TGTGCCAGCAGCTCAACAGGGGCCAGACAGCCCCAGCATTTT.